This TCR beta chain emerged from a study of OX40 agonist ivuxolimab in advanced cancers. Study-wide background: Patients in the trial were receiving intravenous ivuxolimab every 2 weeks, at doses of 0.01 to 10 mg/kg.

CDR3 length: 13 residues. Trimming removed 0 bases at V and 6 bases at J, with 7 bases between. Germline values: CDR1 SGHVS, CDR2 FNYEAQ. A note on this clone: Its specificity is unknown.

Assay used: immunoSEQ multiplex PCR; TCRdb lists only in-frame clones, some missing. The sample has around 48,000 clones; 65% to 85% are singletons. General study points: On average, CD8+ T cells showed a greater number of expanded clones than CD4+.

V and J are TRBV7-6 and TRBJ2-3, with D unclear. This sample comprised CD4+ or CD8+ T cells sorted from blood, obtained in a trial of the OX40 agonist ivuxolimab. The source of this sequence is an adult with an advanced solid tumor such as melanoma, head and neck, liver or kidney cancer. The CDR3 loop reads CASSLASADTQYF. The CDR3 nucleotides read TGTGCCAGCAGCTTAGCGTCGGCGGATACGCAGTATTTT.